One and the same sample provided the 21 T cell receptor beta chains below, sequenced in a study of blood T cell repertoires in COVID-19. The data were produced by immunoSEQ multiplex PCR, yet TCRdb's version contains in-frame clones alone and is incomplete. This repertoire shows tens of thousands of clones, around nine tenths found once; its top ten account for about 5.1%. Sequenced sample: peripheral blood. These TCRs come from a man aged 40-55 years with acute or convalescent COVID-19.

The genes are TRBV6-5 and TRBJ1-5; tentative D call: TRBD1 (6 bases). Trimming removed 7 bases from V and 7 bases from J, with 17 bases in between. The germline CDR1 and CDR2 sequences are MNHEY and SVGAGI. This CDR3 region has 14 residues. The CDR3, as DNA: TGTGCCAGCACCATCCGCGGGGGCGGACAGCCCCAGCATTTT. Translating gives CASTIRGGGQPQHF.

This clone appeared once. The V gene is TRBV5-1, the J gene TRBJ2-7, with D maybe TRBD2 (6 bases). Trimming left V 4 bases short and J 0 bases short, with 17 bases between. The CDR3 consists of 16 residues. The germline gives CDR1 SGHRS, CDR2 YFSETQ. The CDR3 region is CASSPQAGSSSYEQYF. CDR3 nucleotide sequence: TGCGCCAGCAGCCCCCAAGCGGGTTCAAGCTCCTACGAGCAGTACTTC. Full variable domain (outside the CDR3, taken from reference TRBV5-1 and TRBJ2-7): KAGVTQTPRYLIKTRGQQVTLSCSPISGHRSVSWYQQTPGQGLQFLFEYFSETQRNKGNFPGRFSGRQFSNSRSEMNVSTLELGDSALYLCASSPQAGSSSYEQYFGPGTRLTVT.

The V call is TRBV6-5, the J call TRBJ1-5; a weak D match, TRBD1 (6 bases). The germline gives CDR1 MNHEY, CDR2 SVGAGI. This CDR3 comprises 15 residues. The germline V and J ends were trimmed by 6 bases and 0 bases, with 12 bases remaining between them. The CDR3 coding sequence is TGTGCCAGCAGCCCGGACAGATATAGCAATCAGCCCCAGCATTTT. Amino acid sequence: CASSPDRYSNQPQHF.

The chain is built from TRBV2 and TRBJ1-6; weak D call: TRBD1 (5 bases). CDR1 is SNHLY and CDR2 is FYNNEI in the germline V gene. The CDR3 runs to 14 residues. V was cut by 6 bases and J by 10 bases, with 16 bases left in between. In DNA, the CDR3 is TGTGCCAGCAGCCCCCTGGCAGGGCAGTCACCCCTCCACTTT. Protein sequence: CASSPLAGQSPLHF.

This chain connects TRBV25-1 to TRBJ1-4; 7 bases are a match to TRBD1. V trimming: 6 bases; J trimming: 5 bases; junction bases outside the gene matches: 9. CDR3 length: 15 amino acids. The germline V gene encodes CDR1 MGHDK and CDR2 SYGVNS. This CDR3 is CASSSPQGVNEKLFF. CDR3 DNA sequence: TGTGCCAGCAGCTCTCCCCAGGGGGTAAATGAAAAACTGTTTTTT.

The rearrangement joins TRBV19 to TRBJ1-5; D gene ambiguous. Trimming removed 9 bases from V and 1 base from J, with 22 bases in between. The CDR3 runs 17 residues. CDR1 is LNHDA, CDR2 SQIVND, per germline (reference sequence). In nucleotides, the CDR3 is TGTGCCAGACTCAACCGGGTGGCTGACCAAAGCAATCAGCCCCAGCATTTT. Translating it yields CARLNRVADQSNQPQHF. Filled out from reference TRBV19 and TRBJ1-5, the complete variable domain reads DGGITQSPKYLFRKEGQNVTLSCEQNLNHDAMYWYRQDPGQGLRLIYYSQIVNDFQKGDIAEGYSVSREKKESFPLTVTSAQKNPTAFYLCARLNRVADQSNQPQHFGDGTRLSIL.

This clone has a single count. The V gene is TRBV5-5, the J gene TRBJ1-2; D not resolved. The V and J ends lost 3 bases and 3 bases respectively, with 9 bases between them. Germline V gene sequence: CDR1 SGHKS, CDR2 YYEKEE (reference sequence). This CDR3 comprises 13 residues. The CDR3 loop reads CASSSDDYYGYTF. Here the CDR3 DNA reads TGTGCCAGCAGCTCGGATGACTACTATGGCTACACCTTC.

This clone was detected once. The rearrangement links TRBV24-1 to TRBJ1-1; D gene unclear. Germline CDR1 reads KGHDR; CDR2 reads SFDVKD. The length of the CDR3 is 13 residues. V lost 5 bases, J lost 1 base, and 7 bases lay in between. CDR3 amino acids: CATSGHQNTEAFF. The CDR3 nucleotides read TGTGCCACCAGTGGACACCAGAACACTGAAGCTTTCTTT.

The V call is TRBV10-1, the J call TRBJ2-2; D is possibly TRBD1 (6 bases). The germline gives CDR1 WNHNN, CDR2 SYGVQD (reference sequence). V shed 6 bases and J shed 7 bases, with 15 bases lying between them. The CDR3 has 14 residues. CDR3 region: CASSVVQGSGELFF. In DNA, the CDR3 is TGCGCCAGCAGCGTTGTTCAGGGGAGCGGGGAGCTGTTTTTT.

The V gene is TRBV27, the J gene TRBJ2-3; the D gene is possibly TRBD2 (6 bases). The CDR3 is 13 residues long. CDR1 is MNHEY, CDR2 SMNVEV, per germline (reference sequence). Trimming pared 3 bases from V and 4 bases from J, leaving 8 bases between. The CDR3 region is CASSLGGPDTQYF. The CDR3 DNA sequence: TGTGCCAGCAGTTTGGGGGGTCCAGATACGCAGTATTTT.

This clone was found once. The rearrangement links TRBV2 to TRBJ2-1, with 10 bases lining up with TRBD2. This CDR3 spans 18 amino acids. The V segment lost 5 bases and the J segment 4 bases; nucleotides outside the gene matches: 14. Germline-derived CDR1 and CDR2 are SNHLY and FYNNEI. CDR3 loop: CASSPKSGGVEGYNEQFF. In DNA, the CDR3 is TGTGCCAGCAGTCCGAAGAGCGGGGGGGTTGAGGGATACAATGAGCAGTTCTTC.

The chain carries TRBV3-1 (or the pseudogene TRBV3-2) and TRBJ2-1; 9 bases fit TRBD2. Germline V CDR1 and CDR2: LGHDT, YNNKEL (reference sequence). This CDR3 has 16 amino acids. V was pared by 6 bases and J by 9 bases, with 15 bases of the junction left unmatched. For the CDR3, the DNA is TGTGCCAGCAGGACCTCTTGGCGGGAGGGCCAGGGTGAGCAGTTCTTC. Translating gives CASRTSWREGQGEQFF.

This chain connects TRBV9 to TRBJ1-2, with D tentatively TRBD1 (6 bases). Trimming cost V 1 base and J 9 bases, with 13 bases left between them. Germline V gene lookup returns CDR1 SGDLS and CDR2 YYNGEE. This CDR3 has 13 residues. The CDR3 reads CASSVNYRDRYTF. For the CDR3, the DNA is TGTGCCAGCAGCGTAAACTACAGGGACCGCTACACCTTC. Variable domain in full (rest from reference TRBV9 and TRBJ1-2): DSGVTQTPKHLITATGQRVTLRCSPRSGDLSVYWYQQSLDQGLQFLIQYYNGEERAKGNILERFSAQQFPDLHSELNLSSLELGDSALYFCASSVNYRDRYTFGSGTRLTVV.

The chain recombines TRBV19 with TRBJ1-1; D might be TRBD1 (5 bases). The CDR3 spans 14 residues. Trimming removed 6 bases at V and 6 bases at J, with 17 bases between. Germline CDR1 reads LNHDA; CDR2 reads SQIVND (reference sequence). In nucleotides, the CDR3 is TGTGCCAGTAGCAACCTGGAGGGGTCGGCTGAAGCTTTCTTT. It yields the protein CASSNLEGSAEAFF.

This clone was seen only a few times. The J gene is TRBJ1-5, the V gene TRBV12-5, with D unclear. The CDR3 runs 14 residues. Per germline, CDR1 LGHNT and CDR2 FRNRAP. V was trimmed by 5 bases and J by 0 bases, leaving 8 bases between them. The CDR3 spells CASGTGNSNQPQHF. In DNA form, the CDR3 reads TGTGCTAGTGGTACCGGGAATAGCAATCAGCCCCAGCATTTT.

J is TRBJ1-1 and V is TRBV6-6, with 7 bases aligning to TRBD1. V lost 7 bases and J lost 5; bases outside the gene matches: 7. The CDR3 extends over 13 amino acids. Germline CDR1 MNHNY, CDR2 SVGAGI (reference sequence). The DNA of the CDR3 is TGTGCCAGCAACCGACAGGGAAATACTGAAGCTTTCTTT. This codes for CASNRQGNTEAFF.

The rearrangement uses TRBV7-8 and TRBJ1-2; a possible D gene is TRBD1 (6 bases). V was trimmed by 5 bases and J by 4 bases, leaving 14 bases between them. Germline CDR1 is SGHVS and CDR2 is FQNEAQ. The CDR3 is 14 residues long. DNA of the CDR3: TGTGCCAGCAGCCAGAGGACAGCCCCCTATGGCTACACCTTC. This gives the protein CASSQRTAPYGYTF.

The gene calls are TRBV2 and TRBJ1-1, with D perhaps TRBD1 (6 bases). Germline CDR1 SNHLY, CDR2 FYNNEI. V gave up 7 bases and J gave up 1 base, with 13 bases separating them. The CDR3 has 14 residues. The CDR3 reads CASTEQGQNTEAFF. The CDR3 DNA is TGTGCCAGCACAGAGCAGGGGCAGAACACTGAAGCTTTCTTT.

The chain links TRBV30 to TRBJ1-1; unclear D gene. Germline V gene data show CDR1 as GTSNPN and CDR2 as SVGIG (reference sequence). CDR3 length: 11 residues. Between the trimmed V and J ends, which lost 1 base and 11 bases, there was a span of 11 bases. This chain's CDR3 is CAWSGGGLAFF. The CDR3 DNA follows: TGTGCCTGGAGTGGGGGAGGGCTCGCTTTCTTT.

The sample holds one count of this clone. The rearrangement links TRBV11-2 to TRBJ1-5; D possibly corresponds to TRBD1 (5 bases). The CDR3 is made up of 14 amino acids. Germline V CDR1 and CDR2: SGHAT, FQNNGV. Trimming pared 0 bases from V and 15 bases from J, leaving 18 bases between. DNA for the CDR3: TGTGCCAGCAGCTTAGATCGGGCAGGGCGAGTAAGGCATTTT. Translating it yields CASSLDRAGRVRHF.

V and J are TRBV6-2 or TRBV6-3 and TRBJ2-3; 9 bases match TRBD1. The CDR3 contains 17 residues. CDR1 MNHEY and CDR2 SVGEGT come from the germline V gene. Germline trimming cut 5 bases from V and 2 bases from J; bases unmatched to any gene: 11. The CDR3 loop is CASSPAGTGRLTDTQYF. As DNA, the CDR3 is TGTGCCAGCAGTCCAGCCGGGACAGGGCGGCTCACAGATACGCAGTATTTT.